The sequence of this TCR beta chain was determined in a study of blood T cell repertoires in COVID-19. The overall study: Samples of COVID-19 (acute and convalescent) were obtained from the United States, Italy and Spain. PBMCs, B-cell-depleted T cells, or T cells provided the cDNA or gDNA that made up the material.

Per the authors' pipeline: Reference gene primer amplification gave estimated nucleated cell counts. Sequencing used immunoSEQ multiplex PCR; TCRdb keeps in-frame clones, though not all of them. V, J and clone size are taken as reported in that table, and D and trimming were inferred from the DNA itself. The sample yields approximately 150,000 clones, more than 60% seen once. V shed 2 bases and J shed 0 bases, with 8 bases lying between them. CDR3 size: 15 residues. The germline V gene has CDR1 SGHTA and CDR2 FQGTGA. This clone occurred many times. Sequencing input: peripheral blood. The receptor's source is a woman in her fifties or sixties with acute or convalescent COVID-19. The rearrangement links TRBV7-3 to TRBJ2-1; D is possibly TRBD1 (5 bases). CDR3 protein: CASSLGASSYNEQFF. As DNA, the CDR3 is TGTGCCAGCAGCTTAGGGGCAAGCTCCTACAATGAGCAGTTCTTC. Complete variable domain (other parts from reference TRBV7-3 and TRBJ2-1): GAGVSQTPSNKVTEKGKYVELRCDPISGHTALYWYRQSLGQGPEFLIYFQGTGAADDSGLPNDRFFAVRPEGSVSTLKIQRTERGDSAVYLCASSLGASSYNEQFFGPGTRLTVL.